A single sample gave rise to the 29 T cell receptor beta chains below, sequenced in a study of shared clonotypes between healthy human individuals. Only in-frame clones appear in the TCRdb table, and some are missing; sequencing was by immunoSEQ multiplex PCR. The repertoire holds about 490,000 clones, with more than 65% as singletons. The sample was PBMCs. The receptors derive from a woman aged 40-49 years in good health. Some clones in this sample may be carry-over from other donors' samples.

V gene TRBV11-2 combines with J gene TRBJ2-1; the match to TRBD2 covers 16 bases. This CDR3 spans 18 amino acids. Germline CDR1 is SGHAT and CDR2 is FQNNGV. J was trimmed by 8 bases and V by 5 bases; bases with no gene match: 12. The chain's CDR3 is CASSGRGLAGGPGDEQFF. In nucleotides, the CDR3 is TGTGCCAGCAGCGGGAGGGGACTAGCGGGAGGGCCGGGGGATGAGCAGTTCTTC.

Notes on this clone: It is likely a read error: a sequence one base away is far more abundant. The V call is TRBV30, the J call TRBJ2-2, with D possibly TRBD1 on 5 matching bases. V was cut by 3 bases and J by 6 bases, with 11 bases left in between. The germline gives CDR1 GTSNPN, CDR2 SVGIG (reference sequence). This CDR3 region has 13 residues. The CDR3: CAWRAGHAGELFF. CDR3 in DNA: TGTGCCTGGAGGGCAGGGCACGCCGGGGAGCTGTTTTTT. Complete variable domain (other parts from reference TRBV30 and TRBJ2-2): SQTIHQWPATLVQPVGSPLSLECTVEGTSNPNLYWYRQAAGRGLQLLFYSVGIGQISSEVPQNLSASRPQDRQFILSSKKLLLSDSGFYLCAWRAGHAGELFFGEGSRLTVL.

The chain carries TRBV2 and TRBJ1-1; possible D gene TRBD1, 5 bases. Germline V lookup: CDR1 SNHLY, CDR2 FYNNEI. Between the trimmed V and J ends, which lost 6 bases and 1 base, there was a span of 12 bases. The CDR3 is 14 amino acids. For the CDR3, the DNA is TGTGCCAGCAGCGGAGTCGGGGCGAACACTGAAGCTTTCTTT. Its translation: CASSGVGANTEAFF. The full variable domain, with the rest looked up from reference TRBV2 and TRBJ1-1, is EPEVTQTPSHQVTQMGQEVILRCVPISNHLYFYWYRQILGQKVEFLVSFYNNEISEKSEIFDDQFSVERPDGSNFTLKIRSTKLEDSAMYFCASSGVGANTEAFFGQGTRLTVV.

About this clone itself: This is likely an artifact of a read error, given a far larger clone one base away. The rearrangement uses TRBV11-2 and TRBJ2-7, with no clear D. The CDR3 length is 17 residues. The germline gives CDR1 SGHAT, CDR2 FQNNGV. V was cut by 0 bases and J by 5 bases, with 20 bases left in between. The CDR3 is CASSLDPPAFLGNEQYF. The CDR3 DNA sequence: TGTGCCAGCAGCTTAGATCCCCCGGCTTTTCTAGGGAACGAGCAGTACTTC. Drawing the rest from reference TRBV11-2 and TRBJ2-7, the complete variable domain is EAGVAQSPRYKIIEKRQSVAFWCNPISGHATLYWYQQILGQGPKLLIQFQNNGVVDDSQLPKDRFSAERLKGVDSTLKIQPAKLEDSAVYLCASSLDPPAFLGNEQYFGPGTRLTVT.

The chain uses TRBV9 and TRBJ2-3, with 7 bases that match TRBD2. Unmatched junction bases numbered 15, after V lost 2 bases and J lost 6 bases. Germline-derived CDR1 and CDR2 are SGDLS and YYNGEE. This CDR3 spans 17 amino acids. CDR3 loop: CASSVDPARGGSDTQYF. The CDR3 nucleotides read TGTGCCAGCAGCGTCGACCCGGCCCGGGGCGGGAGTGATACGCAGTATTTT.

The chain has TRBV6-1 and TRBJ1-3; TRBD1 is a possible D gene (6 bases). V gave up 3 bases and J gave up 2 bases, with 11 bases separating them. CDR3 length equals 15 residues. The V gene's germline CDR1 is MNHNS and CDR2 SASEGT. For the CDR3, the DNA is TGTGCCAGCAGTGATCTTGAGGGGGCTGGAAACACCATATATTTT. Translated: CASSDLEGAGNTIYF.

This chain uses TRBV5-3 with TRBJ1-3; 8 positions match TRBD1. TRBV5-3 is an open reading frame whose function is uncertain. CDR3 size: 15 residues. Unmatched junction bases numbered 5, after V lost 2 bases and J lost 4 bases. As DNA, the CDR3 is TGTGCCAGAAGCTTCGGGACAGGAACGGGAAACACCATATATTTT. It codes for CARSFGTGTGNTIYF.

On this clone itself: Mismatch with germline at one junction end may stem from a read error. As DNA, the CDR3 is TGTGCCAGCAGCGTAGCGACTAGCGGGAATGGGCAGTTCTTC. This sequence encodes CASSVATSGNGQFF. The chain carries TRBV9 and TRBJ2-1, with 11 bases lining up with TRBD2. This CDR3 comprises 14 residues. From germline, CDR1 is SGDLS and CDR2 YYNGEE. Drawing the rest from reference TRBV9 and TRBJ2-1, the complete variable domain is DSGVTQTPKHLITATGQRVTLRCSPRSGDLSVYWYQQSLDQGLQFLIQYYNGEERAKGNILERFSAQQFPDLHSELNLSSLELGDSALYFCASSVATSGNGQFFGPGTRLTVL.

The chain employs TRBV7-8 and TRBJ2-5; D might be TRBD1 or TRBD2, each matching 6 bases. CDR1 and CDR2 from the germline V gene are SGHVS and FQNEAQ. V gave up 4 bases and J gave up 1 base, with 19 bases separating them. This CDR3 comprises 17 residues. CDR3 protein: CASSSEGGLVAQETQYF. CDR3 in DNA: TGTGCCAGCAGCTCCGAGGGGGGCTTAGTCGCCCAAGAGACCCAGTACTTC.

The V gene is TRBV4-1, the J gene TRBJ2-7, with 8 bases identical to TRBD1. The V segment lost 1 base and the J segment 7 bases; nucleotides outside the gene matches: 6. Looked up from germline, CDR1 is MGHRA and CDR2 is YSYEKL. This CDR3 comprises 14 residues. CDR3 loop: CASSQGDRPWEQYF. The CDR3 nucleotides read TGCGCCAGCAGCCAAGGGGACAGGCCCTGGGAGCAGTACTTC.

The chain recombines TRBV7-9 with TRBJ2-2; TRBD2 might be the D (5 bases). Germline values: CDR1 SEHNR, CDR2 FQNEAQ (reference sequence). This CDR3 is built from 15 residues. The V end lost 3 bases, the J end lost 7 bases, and 15 bases lay between the germline ends. CDR3 in DNA: TGTGCCAGCAGCTTGCAAAGCGGACTCCGCGGGGAGCTGTTTTTT. It encodes CASSLQSGLRGELFF.

For this clone: A far larger clone is only one base removed, so a read error is likely. V is TRBV7-9 and J is TRBJ2-7; TRBD1 aligns across 7 bases. The germline CDR1 and CDR2 sequences are SEHNR and FQNEAQ (reference sequence). CDR3 length: 14 amino acids. CDR3 in amino acids: CAGSLGGQADEQYF. The CDR3, as DNA: TGTGCCGGCAGCTTAGGCGGACAGGCGGACGAGCAGTACTTC.

This chain joins TRBV18 and TRBJ2-7; the D is unclear. CDR1 is KGHSH, CDR2 LQKENI, per germline. Deletions cut 3 bases from V and 5 bases from J, with 14 bases between. CDR3 size: 14 residues. The CDR3 coding sequence is TGTGCCAGCTCACCGGCAGCAGGAACGAACGAGCAGTACTTC. It encodes CASSPAAGTNEQYF.

The V gene is TRBV11-2, the J gene TRBJ2-7, with D maybe TRBD2 (6 bases). The V gene's germline CDR1 is SGHAT and CDR2 FQNNGV. V was cut by 5 bases and J by 5 bases, with 7 bases left in between. The CDR3 length is 11 residues. In DNA form, the CDR3 reads TGTGCCAGCAGCCGGAGGGACGAGCAGTACTTC. Its protein product is CASSRRDEQYF.

As regards this clone: Other DNA sequences in the sample encode the same CDR3. The rearrangement uses TRBV20-1 and TRBJ2-7; D is unresolved. This CDR3 comprises 11 residues. With 0 bases removed from V and 4 bases from J, the gap between germline ends came to 4 bases. The germline gives CDR1 DFQATT, CDR2 SNEGSKA (reference sequence). The CDR3 nucleotides read TGCAGTGCTAGAGATCTGTACGAGCAGTACTTC. It specifies CSARDLYEQYF.

The chain recombines TRBV7-9 with TRBJ2-7; no clear D. Germline loops: CDR1 SEHNR, CDR2 FQNEAQ (reference sequence). Trimming removed 5 bases from V and 3 bases from J, with 20 bases in between. The CDR3 covers 16 residues. CDR3 protein: CASSPSWVSSDYEQYF. CDR3 coding DNA: TGTGCCAGCAGCCCTTCCTGGGTCAGCTCAGACTACGAGCAGTACTTC. Complete variable domain (other parts from reference TRBV7-9 and TRBJ2-7): DTGVSQNPRHKITKRGQNVTFRCDPISEHNRLYWYRQTLGQGPEFLTYFQNEAQLEKSRLLSDRFSAERPKGSFSTLEIQRTEQGDSAMYLCASSPSWVSSDYEQYFGPGTRLTVT.

Comment on this clone: A far larger clone lies a single base away; this is likely a read error. V gene TRBV6-6 combines with J gene TRBJ1-1, with D perhaps TRBD1 (5 bases). Germline assignment: CDR1 MNHNY and CDR2 SVGAGI (reference sequence). The CDR3 has 15 amino acids. For the CDR3, the DNA is TGTGCCAGCAGTTACTCGGACACCCTGAACACTGAAGCTTCCTTT. Amino acid sequence: CASSYSDTLNTEASF.

The chain has TRBV9 and TRBJ1-4; perhaps TRBD1 as D (6 bases). Germline CDR1 SGDLS, CDR2 YYNGEE. The CDR3 runs 16 residues. V was cut by 0 bases and J by 2 bases, with 11 bases left in between. CDR3 nucleotide sequence: TGTGCCAGCAGCGTAGGGCGGGGGCCCACTAATGAAAAACTGTTTTTT. Protein: CASSVGRGPTNEKLFF. The variable domain in full, with the rest retrieved from reference TRBV9 and TRBJ1-4, is DSGVTQTPKHLITATGQRVTLRCSPRSGDLSVYWYQQSLDQGLQFLIQYYNGEERAKGNILERFSAQQFPDLHSELNLSSLELGDSALYFCASSVGRGPTNEKLFFGSGTQLSVL.

The chain combines TRBV5-1 with TRBJ2-7; 8 nucleotides align to TRBD1. Germline V CDR1 and CDR2: SGHRS, YFSETQ. The CDR3 sequence is 17 residues long. V was clipped by 4 bases and J by 5 bases; unmatched bases: 17. The CDR3 sequence: CASSMGVSGQGLHEQYF. The CDR3 region has the DNA TGCGCCAGCAGCATGGGAGTCTCTGGACAGGGTCTTCACGAGCAGTACTTC.

A word on this clone: A far larger clone differs by one base, so this is likely a read error. The J gene is TRBJ2-3, the V gene TRBV30, with D perhaps matching TRBD1 or TRBD2 (5 bases each). Trimming pared 8 bases from V and 4 bases from J, leaving 16 bases between. Germline CDR1 is GTSNPN and CDR2 is SVGIG (reference sequence). The CDR3 runs 13 residues. The CDR3 loop reads CAAWGSVSDTQYF. CDR3 nucleotides: TGTGCCGCGTGGGGGTCGGTCTCAGATACGCAGTATTTT.

This clone has a single count. The chain combines TRBV28 with TRBJ2-7; a weak D match, TRBD1 (6 bases). Looked up from germline, CDR1 is MDHEN and CDR2 is SYDVKM. This CDR3 comprises 14 residues. Trimming took off 8 bases at V and 0 bases at J, with 14 bases between the two ends. CDR3 nucleotides: TGTGCCAGCGGAGTAACAGGGCCCTCCTACGAGCAGTACTTC. Protein sequence: CASGVTGPSYEQYF. Full variable domain (missing parts from reference TRBV28 and TRBJ2-7): DVKVTQSSRYLVKRTGEKVFLECVQDMDHENMFWYRQDPGLGLRLIYFSYDVKMKEKGDIPEGYSVSREKKERFSLILESASTNQTSMYLCASGVTGPSYEQYFGPGTRLTVT.

The chain has TRBV29-1 and TRBJ2-1; 9 bases fit TRBD2. V lost 2 bases to trimming and J lost 0 bases; unmatched junction nucleotides: 8. Germline-derived CDR1 and CDR2 are SQVTM and ANQGSEA. This CDR3 is 17 amino acids long. The CDR3 coding sequence is TGCAGCGTTGAAAATGCACTACTAGCGGGCTCCTACAATGAGCAGTTCTTC. Translated, it gives CSVENALLAGSYNEQFF.

Concerning this clone itself: It differs at one base from a far larger clone, so likely a read error. The chain has TRBV9 and TRBJ2-7; 7 positions match TRBD1. Germline CDR1 is SGDLS and CDR2 is YYNGEE. The CDR3 has 14 amino acids. CDR3 amino acids: CASSVGGQSYEQHF. CDR3 sequence (DNA): TGTGCCAGCAGCGTAGGGGGACAGTCCTACGAGCAGCACTTC. Supplemented by reference TRBV9 and TRBJ2-7, the full variable domain reads DSGVTQTPKHLITATGQRVTLRCSPRSGDLSVYWYQQSLDQGLQFLIQYYNGEERAKGNILERFSAQQFPDLHSELNLSSLELGDSALYFCASSVGGQSYEQHFGPGTRLTVT.

The chain is built from TRBV6-6 and TRBJ2-7; 13 bases agree with TRBD2. CDR3 length: 15 amino acids. CDR1 MNHNY and CDR2 SVGAGI come from the germline V gene (reference sequence). The junction had 3 bases not matched to a gene; V was cut back by 2 bases and J by 5 bases. In nucleotides, the CDR3 is TGTGCCAGCAGTTACGGACTAGCGGGAGTCGACGAGCAGTACTTC. As protein: CASSYGLAGVDEQYF.

A remark on this clone: This may stem from a read error, because a much larger clone lies one nucleotide away. This specimen includes other DNA sequences encoding the same CDR3. This chain joins TRBV28 and TRBJ1-1; 12 bases line up with TRBD1. The germline CDR1 and CDR2 sequences are MDHEN and SYDVKM. The V gene end was trimmed by 7 bases and the J gene end by 2 bases; junction bases not matched to a gene: 8. CDR3 size: 16 residues. CDR3 sequence reads: CASKGQGAPLNTEAFF. CDR3 coding DNA: TGTGCCAGCAAGGGACAGGGGGCCCCTTTAAACACTGAAGCTTTCTTT.

This chain links TRBV7-9 with TRBJ2-2; perhaps TRBD1 as D (6 bases). The germline V and J ends were trimmed by 8 bases and 1 base, with 11 bases remaining between them. Germline V gives CDR1 SEHNR, CDR2 FQNEAQ (reference sequence). The CDR3 spans 14 residues. CDR3 sequence reads: CASPARGNTGELFF. The CDR3 coding sequence is TGTGCCAGCCCAGCCAGGGGGAACACCGGGGAGCTGTTTTTT.

Many counts were recorded for this clone. The same CDR3 can be traced to other DNA sequences in this sample. This rearrangement joins TRBV10-1 to TRBJ2-5, with D hard to call. The J call is doubtful: the DNA matches TRBJ2-7 better. The CDR3 contains 11 residues. CDR1 and CDR2 (germline): WNHNN, SYGVQD (reference sequence). In DNA, the CDR3 is TGCGCCAGCCAAGGAAGCGACGAGCAGTACTTC. This encodes CASQGSDEQYF.

This sequence joins TRBV29-1 and TRBJ2-1; 9 bases match TRBD2. This CDR3 is built from 14 residues. Germline loops: CDR1 SQVTM, CDR2 ANQGSEA. Unmatched junction bases numbered 11, after V lost 7 bases and J lost 7 bases. This CDR3 reads CSGTSPAGGNEQFF. CDR3 sequence (DNA): TGCAGCGGGACTAGCCCAGCGGGAGGTAATGAGCAGTTCTTC.

The sample holds one count of this clone. With a far larger clone one base away, a read error is the likely cause. V and J are TRBV29-1 and TRBJ2-7, with 8 positions matching TRBD2. Per germline, CDR1 SQVTM and CDR2 ANQGSEA. The CDR3 length is 13 residues. The CDR3 DNA reads TGCATCGTTGAAGTTAGCGGGACCTACGAGCAGTACTTC. Amino acid sequence: CIVEVSGTYEQYF.